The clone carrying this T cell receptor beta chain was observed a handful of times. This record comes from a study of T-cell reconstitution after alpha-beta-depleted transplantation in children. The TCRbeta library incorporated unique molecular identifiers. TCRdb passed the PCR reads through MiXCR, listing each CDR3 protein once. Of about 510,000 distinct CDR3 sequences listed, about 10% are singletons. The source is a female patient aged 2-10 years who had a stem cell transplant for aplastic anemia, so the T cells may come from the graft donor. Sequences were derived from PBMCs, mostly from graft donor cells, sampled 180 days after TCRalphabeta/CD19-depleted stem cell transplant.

The CDR3 sequence is CASSSGTSWYEQYF. Written as DNA, the CDR3 is TGTGCCAGCAGCTCCGGGACTAGCTGGTACGAGCAGTACTTC. This chain uses TRBV7-2 with TRBJ2-7; 9 nucleotides line up with TRBD2. V lost 4 bases and J lost 4; bases outside the gene matches: 5. The CDR3 is 14 amino acids. The germline V gene has CDR1 SGHTA and CDR2 FQGNSA.